The text below deals with one TCR beta chain. The data stem from a study of blood T cell repertoires in COVID-19. Background on the study: Donors in the United States, Italy and Spain gave samples during acute or convalescent COVID-19. The analysed material was cDNA or gDNA that came from T cells, B-cell-depleted T cells, or PBMCs.

In the original processing: Counts of nucleated cells, estimated from reference gene primer amplification, were obtained. Sequencing used immunoSEQ multiplex PCR; TCRdb keeps in-frame clones, though not all of them. The V and J calls and clone size are taken from that table; D and trimming were inferred from the DNA. The repertoire has 120,000 to 150,000 clones, about nine tenths of them found once; the top ten carry more than 0.8%. V was pared by 1 base and J by 1 base, with 5 bases between. The CDR3 has 13 residues. CDR1 SGDLS and CDR2 YYNGEE come from the germline V gene. V usage is TRBV9 and J usage is TRBJ1-1; unclear D gene. The source is a woman aged 45-60 years with acute or convalescent COVID-19. Specimen: peripheral blood. The CDR3 DNA follows: TGTGCCAGCAGCGTAACACAGAACACTGAAGCTTTCTTT. Its protein is CASSVTQNTEAFF.